This T cell receptor beta chain was documented in a study of monozygotic twins with inflammatory bowel disease. About this clonotype: Antigen unknown.

Study observations and caveats: IBD patients shared fewer clonotypes with other individuals than healthy twins, especially patients with disease activity signs.

Using TCRalpha and TCRbeta cDNA, the researchers carried out two nested PCRs that lasted around 15 and 9 cycles. TCRdb re-called the 5' RACE reads and gives one entry per CDR3 protein, without DNA. Recorded for this sample: approximately 400,000 distinct CDR3 sequences. Sequenced: blood. The origin of this receptor is a human donor with ulcerative colitis or Crohn's disease, or a healthy co-twin of an affected twin (not recorded which).

CDR3 sequence: CASSPYSGLSNEKLFF. The rearrangement links TRBV7-2 to TRBJ1-4; there is no DNA to check the TCRdb D call of TRBD1. This CDR3 contains 16 residues. Germline loops: CDR1 SGHTA, CDR2 FQGNSA.